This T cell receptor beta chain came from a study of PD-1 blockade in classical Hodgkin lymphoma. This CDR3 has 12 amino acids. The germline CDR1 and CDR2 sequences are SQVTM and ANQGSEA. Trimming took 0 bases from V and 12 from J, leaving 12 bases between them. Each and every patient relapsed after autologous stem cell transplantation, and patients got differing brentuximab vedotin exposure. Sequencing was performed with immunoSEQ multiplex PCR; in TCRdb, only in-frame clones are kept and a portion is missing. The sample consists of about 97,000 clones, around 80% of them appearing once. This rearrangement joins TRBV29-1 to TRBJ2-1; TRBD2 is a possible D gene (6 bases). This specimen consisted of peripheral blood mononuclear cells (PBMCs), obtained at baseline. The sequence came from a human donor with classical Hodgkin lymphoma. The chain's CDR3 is CSVEDGGVGQFF. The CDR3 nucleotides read TGCAGCGTTGAAGACGGAGGGGTTGGGCAGTTCTTC.